These 4 T cell receptor beta chains share one sample of origin, sequenced in a study of blood T cells in healthy people across ages. The use of a sample-barcoded 5' primer and a J-beta primer mix characterized a second PCR of about 7 to 12 cycles. TCRdb reanalysed the 5' RACE reads using MiXCR and keeps one entry per CDR3 protein. The sample includes just under 750,000 distinct CDR3 sequences, around a fifth of them seen just once. Input material: blood. The receptors stem from a man in his 70s in good health.

There are a few counts of this clonotype. This sequence joins TRBV7-9 and TRBJ1-5, with D tentatively TRBD1 (5 bases). The germline CDR1 and CDR2 sequences are SEHNR and FQNEAQ (reference sequence). Trimming took 5 bases from V and 2 from J, leaving 10 bases between them. This CDR3 has 14 amino acids. The CDR3 coding sequence is TGTGCCAGCAGCCGTACAGGTGGCAATCAGCCCCAGCATTTT. This codes for CASSRTGGNQPQHF.

The chain links TRBV18 to TRBJ2-6; the match to TRBD1 covers 7 bases. This CDR3 region has 19 residues. V gave up 6 bases and J gave up 0 bases; unmatched junction bases: 14. CDR1 and CDR2 from the germline V gene are KGHSH and LQKENI. This CDR3 reads CASSRIKGTANSGANVLTF. For the CDR3, the DNA is TGTGCCAGCTCTCGAATTAAAGGGACAGCCAACTCTGGGGCCAACGTCCTGACTTTC.

This clonotype was recorded a few times. This chain links TRBV25-1 with TRBJ1-2; no clear D. The CDR3 runs 13 residues. The germline CDR1 and CDR2 sequences are MGHDK and SYGVNS. V was clipped by 0 bases and J by 5 bases, with 7 bases between them. CDR3 sequence: CASSEYGAYGYTF. DNA for the CDR3: TGTGCCAGCAGTGAATACGGAGCTTATGGCTACACCTTC.

This clonotype appeared many times. This chain connects TRBV29-1 to TRBJ1-4; D ambiguous. Germline V gene lookup returns CDR1 SQVTM and CDR2 ANQGSEA. The CDR3 runs to 13 residues. V was clipped by 7 bases and J by 7 bases, with 16 bases between them. The CDR3 DNA sequence: TGCAGCGCCCGGAGGGCGGGAGGTGAAAAACTGTTTTTT. Its translation is CSARRAGGEKLFF.